This T cell receptor (beta chain) emerged from a study of blood T cell repertoires in COVID-19. About the research overall: COVID-19 samples from acute and convalescent phases originated in the United States, Italy and Spain. From T cells, B-cell-depleted T cells, or PBMCs came the material, which was cDNA or gDNA.

Per the original methods: Reference gene primer amplification gave nucleated cell count estimates. Here immunoSEQ multiplex PCR was the method, and the copy in TCRdb shows in-frame clones only, minus some. For V, J and clone size, that table is used; D and trimming come from the DNA. The sample carries about 34,000 clones, around 80% recorded once. This CDR3 contains 13 residues. V lost 5 bases, J lost 8 bases, and 9 bases stayed unmatched. Germline-derived CDR1 and CDR2 are MNHEY and SVGEGT. The chain links TRBV6-2 or TRBV6-3 to TRBJ2-7, with 7 positions matching TRBD1. Specimen: peripheral blood. This TCR was recovered from a man older than 75 with active or convalescent COVID-19. The CDR3 DNA sequence: TGTGCCAGCAGTCAGGACAGGACGCGACAGCAGTACTTC. This translates into CASSQDRTRQQYF.